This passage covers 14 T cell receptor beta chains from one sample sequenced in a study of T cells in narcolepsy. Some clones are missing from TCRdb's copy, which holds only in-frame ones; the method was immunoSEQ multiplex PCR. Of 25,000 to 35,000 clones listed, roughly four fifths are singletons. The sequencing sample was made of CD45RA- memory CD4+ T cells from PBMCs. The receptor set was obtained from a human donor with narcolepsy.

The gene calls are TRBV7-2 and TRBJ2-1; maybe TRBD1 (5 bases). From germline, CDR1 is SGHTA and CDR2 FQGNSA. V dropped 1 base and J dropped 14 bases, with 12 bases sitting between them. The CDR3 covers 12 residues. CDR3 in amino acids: CASSLGQGRKFF. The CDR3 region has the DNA TGTGCCAGCAGCTTAGGTCAGGGAAGAAAGTTCTTC.

As DNA, the CDR3 is TGTGCCAGCAGCTTACGTCGGACAGGGCGGGATTCACCCCTCCACTTT. This sequence encodes CASSLRRTGRDSPLHF. The J gene is TRBJ1-6, the V gene TRBV7-8; 8 bases match TRBD1. Per germline, CDR1 SGHVS and CDR2 FQNEAQ. The CDR3 totals 16 residues. The ends lost 2 bases at V and 8 bases at J; junction bases unmatched: 8.

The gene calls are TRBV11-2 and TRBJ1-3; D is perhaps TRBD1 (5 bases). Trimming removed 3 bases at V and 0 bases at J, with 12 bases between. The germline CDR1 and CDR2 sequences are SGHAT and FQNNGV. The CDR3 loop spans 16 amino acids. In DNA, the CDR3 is TGTGCCAGCAGCTTCGGTCCAGGGAGCTCTGGAAACACCATATATTTT. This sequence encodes CASSFGPGSSGNTIYF.

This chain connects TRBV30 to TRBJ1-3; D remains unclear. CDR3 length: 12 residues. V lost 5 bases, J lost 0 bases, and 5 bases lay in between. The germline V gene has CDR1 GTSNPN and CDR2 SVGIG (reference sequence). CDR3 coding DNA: TGTGCCTGGCAGCCCTCTGGAAACACCATATATTTT. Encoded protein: CAWQPSGNTIYF.

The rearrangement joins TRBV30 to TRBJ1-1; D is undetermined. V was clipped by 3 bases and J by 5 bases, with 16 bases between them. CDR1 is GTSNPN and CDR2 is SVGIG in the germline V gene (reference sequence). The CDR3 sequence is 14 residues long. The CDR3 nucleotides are TGTGCCTGGAGAACTCGGACTGTTTGGACTGAAGCTTTCTTT. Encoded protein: CAWRTRTVWTEAFF.

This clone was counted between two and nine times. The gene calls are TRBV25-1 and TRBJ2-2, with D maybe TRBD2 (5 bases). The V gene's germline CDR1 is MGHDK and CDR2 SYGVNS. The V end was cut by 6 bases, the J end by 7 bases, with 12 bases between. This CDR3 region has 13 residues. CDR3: CASRSGSSGELFF. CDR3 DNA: TGTGCCAGCAGATCTGGGAGTAGCGGGGAGCTGTTTTTT.

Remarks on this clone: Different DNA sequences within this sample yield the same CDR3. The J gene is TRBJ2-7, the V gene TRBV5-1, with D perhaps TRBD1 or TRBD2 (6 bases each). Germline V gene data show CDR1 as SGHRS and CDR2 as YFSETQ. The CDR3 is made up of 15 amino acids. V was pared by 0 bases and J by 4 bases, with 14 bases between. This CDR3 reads CASSLVSGAYYEQYF. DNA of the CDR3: TGCGCCAGCAGCTTGGTTTCGGGGGCATATTACGAGCAGTACTTC.

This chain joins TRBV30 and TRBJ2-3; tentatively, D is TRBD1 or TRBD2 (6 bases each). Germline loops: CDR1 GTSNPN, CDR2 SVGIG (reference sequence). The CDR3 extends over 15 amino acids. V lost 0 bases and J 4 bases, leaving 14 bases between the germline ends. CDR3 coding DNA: TGTGCCTGGAGTGTAGCATTGGGGGGCGCAGATACGCAGTATTTT. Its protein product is CAWSVALGGADTQYF.

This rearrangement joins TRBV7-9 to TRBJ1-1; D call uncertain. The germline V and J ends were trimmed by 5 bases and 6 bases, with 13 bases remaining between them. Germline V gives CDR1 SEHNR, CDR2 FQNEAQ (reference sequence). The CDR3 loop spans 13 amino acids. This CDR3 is CASSPVSGAEAFF. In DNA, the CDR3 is TGTGCCAGCAGCCCAGTATCGGGTGCTGAAGCTTTCTTT.

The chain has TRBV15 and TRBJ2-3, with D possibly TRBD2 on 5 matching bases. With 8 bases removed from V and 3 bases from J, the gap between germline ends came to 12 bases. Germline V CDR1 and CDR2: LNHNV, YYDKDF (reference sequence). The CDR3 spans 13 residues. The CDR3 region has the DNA TGTGCCACCGAGGTCGGAGGTACAGATACGCAGTATTTT. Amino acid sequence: CATEVGGTDTQYF.

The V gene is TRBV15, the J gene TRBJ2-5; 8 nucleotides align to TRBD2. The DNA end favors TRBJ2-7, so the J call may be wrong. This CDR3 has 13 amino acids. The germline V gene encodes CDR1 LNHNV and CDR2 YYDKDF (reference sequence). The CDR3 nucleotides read TGTGCCACCAGTCGGGAGGGCTCCTACGAGCAGTACTTC. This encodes CATSREGSYEQYF.

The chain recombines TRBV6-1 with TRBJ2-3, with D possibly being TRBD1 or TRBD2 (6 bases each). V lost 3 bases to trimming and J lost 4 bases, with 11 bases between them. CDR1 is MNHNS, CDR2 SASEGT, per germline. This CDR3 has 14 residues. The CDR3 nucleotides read TGTGCCAGCAGTGAGGGGGGCGCGGCAGATACGCAGTATTTT. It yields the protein CASSEGGAADTQYF.

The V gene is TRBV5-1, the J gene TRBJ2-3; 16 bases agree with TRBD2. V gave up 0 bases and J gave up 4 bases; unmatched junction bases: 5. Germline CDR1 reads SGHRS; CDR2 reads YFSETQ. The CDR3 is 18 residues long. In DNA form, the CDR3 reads TGCGCCAGCAGCTTGGGTTGGGGACTAGCGGGAGGGCCAGATACGCAGTATTTT. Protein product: CASSLGWGLAGGPDTQYF.

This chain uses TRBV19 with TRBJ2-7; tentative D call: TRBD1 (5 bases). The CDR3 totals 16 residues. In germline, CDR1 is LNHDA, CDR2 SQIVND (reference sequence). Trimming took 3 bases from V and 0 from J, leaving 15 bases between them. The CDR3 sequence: CASSMGPGSFSYEQYF. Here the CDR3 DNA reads TGTGCCAGTAGTATGGGGCCAGGCAGTTTCTCCTACGAGCAGTACTTC. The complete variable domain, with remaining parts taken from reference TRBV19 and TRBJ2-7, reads DGGITQSPKYLFRKEGQNVTLSCEQNLNHDAMYWYRQDPGQGLRLIYYSQIVNDFQKGDIAEGYSVSREKKESFPLTVTSAQKNPTAFYLCASSMGPGSFSYEQYFGPGTRLTVT.